Below, 32 T cell receptor beta chains from the same sample are listed, as sequenced in a study of blood T cell repertoires in COVID-19. The repertoire was sequenced with immunoSEQ multiplex PCR; TCRdb's copy has only in-frame clones and lacks some. The repertoire holds roughly 50,000 clones, approximately 90% seen once, with 5% to 5.5% in the top ten. Material for sequencing was peripheral blood. These receptors were taken from a man between 70 and 80 years old with acute or convalescent COVID-19.

V is TRBV20-1 and J is TRBJ1-2, with TRBD1 matching 8 bases. The CDR3 runs to 11 residues. Trimming took 6 bases from V and 6 from J; bases not matched to a gene: 3. The germline gives CDR1 DFQATT, CDR2 SNEGSKA (reference sequence). As DNA, the CDR3 is TGCAGTGCCCCCAGGGGGCATGGCTACACCTTC. Translated, it gives CSAPRGHGYTF.

DNA of the CDR3: TGTGCCAGCAGTTTAGGACAGGCAACTGAAGCTTTCTTT. It codes for CASSLGQATEAFF. The rearrangement joins TRBV2 to TRBJ1-1; TRBD1 matches 7 bases. Looked up from germline, CDR1 is SNHLY and CDR2 is FYNNEI. Trimming at V came to 5 bases and at J to 5 bases, leaving 5 bases not matched to a gene. This CDR3 has 13 amino acids.

The chain employs TRBV2 and TRBJ2-1; 8 bases are shared with TRBD2. Germline V gene sequence: CDR1 SNHLY, CDR2 FYNNEI. Trimming at V came to 7 bases and at J to 8 bases, leaving 4 bases not matched to a gene. The CDR3 is made up of 12 amino acids. CDR3 nucleotides: TGTGCCAGCACGGGGGGGTTCTATGAGCAGTTCTTC. This translates into CASTGGFYEQFF.

This clone has a single count. V gene TRBV6-1 combines with J gene TRBJ2-2, with D possibly TRBD2 on 6 matching bases. The V gene's germline CDR1 is MNHNS and CDR2 SASEGT. V lost 1 base and J 7 bases, leaving 13 bases between the germline ends. This CDR3 spans 15 amino acids. CDR3 sequence (DNA): TGTGCCAGCAGTGAAGTCGGAGGGTGGGTCGGGGAGCTGTTTTTT. It codes for CASSEVGGWVGELFF.

V gene TRBV4-2 combines with J gene TRBJ1-2; possibly TRBD1 for D (6 bases). V lost 1 base to trimming and J lost 2 bases, with 8 bases between them. The CDR3 totals 14 residues. CDR1 and CDR2 from the germline V gene are LGHNA and YNFKEQ. The CDR3 reads CASSQAGQNYGYTF. The CDR3 DNA reads TGTGCCAGCAGCCAAGCAGGACAGAACTATGGCTACACCTTC.

This clone was counted once. The rearrangement joins TRBV30 to TRBJ2-1; 7 nucleotides match TRBD2. The germline V gene has CDR1 GTSNPN and CDR2 SVGIG (reference sequence). V dropped 5 bases and J dropped 6; count of bases not matched to a gene: 4. CDR3 size: 12 residues. The CDR3 is CAWSGTTNEQFF. In DNA form, the CDR3 reads TGTGCCTGGTCAGGGACTACCAATGAGCAGTTCTTC.

The chain is built from TRBV4-2 and TRBJ2-6; maybe TRBD1 (5 bases). Per the germline V gene, CDR1 is LGHNA and CDR2 is YNFKEQ. The CDR3 spans 16 residues. V was clipped by 1 base and J by 2 bases, with 9 bases between them. The CDR3 nucleotides read TGTGCCAGCAGCCAAGTAGGGGTTGCTGGGGCCAACGTCCTGACTTTC. Encoded protein: CASSQVGVAGANVLTF.

A single count supports this clone. The rearrangement links TRBV3-1 (or the pseudogene TRBV3-2) to TRBJ2-7; 7 positions agree with TRBD1. This CDR3 has 15 amino acids. The germline V gene encodes CDR1 LGHDT and CDR2 YNNKEL (reference sequence). The V and J ends lost 0 bases and 2 bases, in that order; junction bases with no gene match: 4. CDR3 protein: CASSQDYRGPYEQYF. In DNA form, the CDR3 reads TGTGCCAGCAGCCAAGATTACAGGGGTCCCTACGAGCAGTACTTC.

This rearrangement joins TRBV11-2 to TRBJ2-7; no clear D. V was cut by 1 base and J by 3 bases, with 13 bases left in between. Germline V lookup: CDR1 SGHAT, CDR2 FQNNGV. The CDR3 is 15 amino acids. The CDR3 sequence: CASSLVGANDYEQYF. The CDR3 DNA sequence: TGTGCCAGCAGCTTAGTTGGTGCGAACGACTACGAGCAGTACTTC.

The genes are TRBV7-9 and TRBJ1-6; 8 bases agree with TRBD1. After removal of 5 bases from V and 5 bases from J, the junction contained 5 bases not matched to a gene. The CDR3 consists of 15 residues. CDR1 is SEHNR, CDR2 FQNEAQ, per germline (reference sequence). In DNA form, the CDR3 reads TGTGCCAGCAGCACACAGGGGGGGAATAATTCACCCCTCCACTTT. This sequence encodes CASSTQGGNNSPLHF.

The chain carries TRBV19 and TRBJ2-3; the match to TRBD2 covers 8 bases. The length of the CDR3 is 15 residues. Trimming cost V 4 bases and J 2 bases; bases outside gene matches: 5. Per the germline V gene, CDR1 is LNHDA and CDR2 is SQIVND (reference sequence). DNA of the CDR3: TGTGCCAGTAGTAGTACTAGCGGTTACACAGATACGCAGTATTTT. As protein: CASSSTSGYTDTQYF.

The V gene is TRBV27, the J gene TRBJ2-7; D remains ambiguous. Per the germline V gene, CDR1 is MNHEY and CDR2 is SMNVEV (reference sequence). The CDR3 runs to 13 residues. V lost 2 bases and J lost 2, with 7 bases in between. As DNA, the CDR3 is TGTGCCAGCAGTTTAACAGATACCTACGAGCAGTACTTC. Translated, it gives CASSLTDTYEQYF.

The chain links TRBV7-9 to TRBJ2-2; D possibly corresponds to TRBD1 (6 bases). Trimming removed 5 bases at V and 5 bases at J, with 15 bases between. Germline-derived CDR1 and CDR2 are SEHNR and FQNEAQ (reference sequence). The CDR3 has 15 residues. The CDR3 coding sequence is TGTGCCAGCAGCCCAAAGACAGGAGATACCGGGGAGCTGTTTTTT. Translating it yields CASSPKTGDTGELFF.

The chain uses TRBV7-2 and TRBJ1-1; the D is unclear. The V gene lost 1 base and the J gene lost 5 bases, with 14 bases spanning the gap. CDR3 size: 15 residues. Germline CDR1 is SGHTA and CDR2 is FQGNSA. CDR3 loop: CASSLGWVGGTEAFF. CDR3 coding DNA: TGTGCCAGCAGCTTAGGATGGGTCGGAGGGACTGAAGCTTTCTTT.

V is TRBV12-5 and J is TRBJ1-3, with a weak D call TRBD1 (6 bases). CDR1 and CDR2 from the germline V gene are LGHNT and FRNRAP. V gave up 0 bases and J gave up 5 bases, with 11 bases separating them. The CDR3 loop spans 15 amino acids. The CDR3 bases are TGTGCTAGTGGTTTGGTTGCAGGGGTTCGAAACACCATATATTTT. It codes for CASGLVAGVRNTIYF.

The rearrangement joins TRBV7-2 to TRBJ2-1, with TRBD1 identical over 7 bases. Trimming cost V 5 bases and J 3 bases; bases outside gene matches: 10. The CDR3 covers 16 residues. CDR1 SGHTA and CDR2 FQGNSA come from the germline V gene. The CDR3 protein is CASSPPQGRLYNEQFF. For the CDR3, the DNA is TGTGCCAGCAGCCCCCCACAGGGGAGACTCTACAATGAGCAGTTCTTC.

This clone was detected only once. This chain uses TRBV6-2 or TRBV6-3 with TRBJ1-5; 9 bases are shared with TRBD1. The CDR3 length is 16 residues. Per the germline V gene, CDR1 is MNHEY and CDR2 is SVGEGT. The ends lost 2 bases at V and 5 bases at J; junction bases unmatched: 7. This CDR3 reads CASSYGGQGRYQPQHF. The CDR3 coding sequence is TGTGCCAGCAGTTACGGGGGACAGGGAAGGTATCAGCCCCAGCATTTT.

This chain links TRBV11-2 with TRBJ1-1; possibly TRBD1 for D (6 bases). The V end was cut by 5 bases, the J end by 6 bases, with 13 bases between. The CDR3 is made up of 13 amino acids. Germline loops: CDR1 SGHAT, CDR2 FQNNGV. The CDR3: CASSAGEWAEAFF. The CDR3 region has the DNA TGTGCCAGCAGCGCAGGGGAATGGGCTGAAGCTTTCTTT.

This clone was recorded only once. The chain carries TRBV9 and TRBJ2-1; 8 bases align to TRBD2. The CDR3 runs to 15 residues. J gave up 6 bases and V 0 bases, and 5 bases lay outside the gene matches. Germline CDR1 reads SGDLS; CDR2 reads YYNGEE. In DNA form, the CDR3 reads TGTGCCAGCAGCGTAGCGGGGGGGACTTCCAATGAGCAGTTCTTC. Encoded protein: CASSVAGGTSNEQFF.

V is TRBV24-1 and J is TRBJ1-5, with D possibly TRBD1 on 6 matching bases. V lost 5 bases and J lost 6, with 16 bases in between. Germline lookup yields CDR1 KGHDR and CDR2 SFDVKD. The CDR3 runs 15 residues. In nucleotides, the CDR3 is TGTGCCACCAGTGGCGGGGGGGCAGTCGGTCAGCCCCAGCATTTT. This translates into CATSGGGAVGQPQHF.

The chain joins TRBV7-9 to TRBJ2-2; D is ambiguous. The CDR3 length is 15 residues. From germline, CDR1 is SEHNR and CDR2 FQNEAQ (reference sequence). The V and J ends lost 1 base and 4 bases respectively, with 10 bases between them. The CDR3 sequence is CASSLGNTLTGELFF. DNA of the CDR3: TGTGCCAGCAGCTTAGGAAACACGCTCACCGGGGAGCTGTTTTTT.

CDR3 nucleotide sequence: TGTGCCAGCAGCCGGGGGGACGGCGAATACAATGAGCAGTTCTTC. Its protein product is CASSRGDGEYNEQFF. The chain is built from TRBV7-2 and TRBJ2-1; 7 positions agree with TRBD2. Losses at the gene ends were 5 bases for V and 4 bases for J; bases not matched to a gene: 8. The CDR3 totals 15 residues. Germline V gene sequence: CDR1 SGHTA, CDR2 FQGNSA.

The chain employs TRBV7-9 and TRBJ1-1, with D maybe TRBD1 (5 bases). Germline CDR1 reads SEHNR; CDR2 reads FQNEAQ (reference sequence). V lost 6 bases to trimming and J lost 5 bases, with 13 bases between them. The CDR3 is made up of 13 amino acids. CDR3 sequence reads: CASRKEGRTEAFF. Here the CDR3 DNA reads TGTGCCAGCAGGAAGGAGGGGCGAACTGAAGCTTTCTTT.

This chain connects TRBV29-1 to TRBJ2-1; D gene ambiguous. Trimming stripped 7 bases from V and 9 bases from J, with 25 bases between. CDR3 size: 15 residues. Germline CDR1 reads SQVTM; CDR2 reads ANQGSEA. CDR3 nucleotide sequence: TGCAGCGAAGAAATGTTAGAGACTCCCGTCAGTGAGCAGTTCTTC. As protein: CSEEMLETPVSEQFF.

This chain uses TRBV18 with TRBJ2-7, with 12 positions matching TRBD1. The CDR3 is made up of 18 amino acids. In germline, CDR1 is KGHSH, CDR2 LQKENI. V gave up 2 bases and J gave up 0 bases; unmatched junction bases: 8. CDR3 DNA: TGTGCCAGCTCACCAGGGACAGGGGGCCGACCAACCTCCTACGAGCAGTACTTC. Its translation is CASSPGTGGRPTSYEQYF.

V usage is TRBV6-5 and J usage is TRBJ2-1; 13 bases are shared with TRBD2. The CDR3 runs 15 residues. After removal of 7 bases from V and 10 bases from J, the junction contained 10 bases not matched to a gene. CDR1 is MNHEY, CDR2 SVGAGI, per germline. CDR3 protein: CASKITSGLAGEQFF. The CDR3, as DNA: TGTGCCAGCAAAATAACTTCGGGACTAGCGGGAGAGCAGTTCTTC.

Of note for this clone: At one of its ends the junction is not consistent with the germline gene, which may arise from a read error. This sequence joins TRBV12-3 or TRBV12-4 and TRBJ1-6, with 7 bases that match TRBD1. The CDR3 consists of 11 residues. The CDR3 loop is CASMGQGGYIF. CDR3 coding DNA: TGTGCCAGCATGGGGCAGGGGGGTTACATCTTT.

This rearrangement joins TRBV7-6 to TRBJ1-3; D gene uncertain. Germline CDR1 is SGHVS and CDR2 is FNYEAQ. The V and J ends lost 4 bases and 0 bases respectively, with 13 bases between them. The length of the CDR3 is 16 residues. CDR3 sequence reads: CASSSPSADSGNTIYF. In DNA form, the CDR3 reads TGTGCCAGCAGCTCGCCCTCGGCGGACTCTGGAAACACCATATATTTT.

The chain combines TRBV5-1 with TRBJ1-4, with D unresolved. CDR1 is SGHRS, CDR2 YFSETQ, per germline. V gave up 7 bases and J gave up 0 bases, with 7 bases separating them. There are 13 residues in the CDR3. The CDR3 loop reads CASSETTNEKLFF. The DNA for the CDR3 is TGCGCCAGCTCGGAGACAACTAATGAAAAACTGTTTTTT.

The V and J genes are TRBV5-1 and TRBJ2-1; tentative D call: TRBD2 (5 bases). Germline CDR1 SGHRS, CDR2 YFSETQ. Trimming stripped 0 bases from V and 12 bases from J, with 13 bases between. This CDR3 has 13 amino acids. For the CDR3, the DNA is TGCGCCAGCAGCTTGGTTCGGGGAGTGGGGCAGTTCTTC. It encodes CASSLVRGVGQFF.

V is TRBV12-5 and J is TRBJ1-5, with 10 bases identical to TRBD1. V dropped 1 base and J dropped 1; count of bases not matched to a gene: 4. The length of the CDR3 is 17 residues. Germline CDR1 and CDR2: LGHNT and FRNRAP. CDR3 loop: CASGLGDRGSSNQPQHF. DNA for the CDR3: TGTGCTAGTGGTTTGGGGGACAGGGGTAGCAGCAATCAGCCCCAGCATTTT. Full variable domain (remainder filled in from reference TRBV12-5 and TRBJ1-5): DARVTQTPRHKVTEMGQEVTMRCQPILGHNTVFWYRQTMMQGLELLAYFRNRAPLDDSGMPKDRFSAEMPDATLATLKIQPSEPRDSAVYFCASGLGDRGSSNQPQHFGDGTRLSIL.

The V and J genes are TRBV7-2 and TRBJ2-7; 7 positions match TRBD1. The V and J ends lost 5 bases and 0 bases, in that order; junction bases with no gene match: 13. CDR3 length: 17 residues. CDR1 and CDR2 (germline): SGHTA, FQGNSA. The CDR3: CASSPLDREDFSYEQYF. Here the CDR3 DNA reads TGTGCCAGCAGCCCCTTAGACAGGGAAGACTTCTCCTACGAGCAGTACTTC.